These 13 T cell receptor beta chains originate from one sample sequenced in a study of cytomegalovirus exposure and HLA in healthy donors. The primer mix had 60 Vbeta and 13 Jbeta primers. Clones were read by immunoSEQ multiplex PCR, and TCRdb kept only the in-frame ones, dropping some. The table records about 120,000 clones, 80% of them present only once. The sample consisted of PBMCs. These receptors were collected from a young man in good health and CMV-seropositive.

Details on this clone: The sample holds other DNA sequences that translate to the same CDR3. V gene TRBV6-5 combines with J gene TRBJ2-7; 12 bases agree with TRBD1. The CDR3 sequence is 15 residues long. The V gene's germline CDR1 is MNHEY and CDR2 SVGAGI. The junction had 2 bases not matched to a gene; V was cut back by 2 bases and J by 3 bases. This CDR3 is CASSYGTGGHYEQYF. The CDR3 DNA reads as TGTGCCAGCAGTTACGGGACAGGGGGCCACTACGAGCAGTACTTC.

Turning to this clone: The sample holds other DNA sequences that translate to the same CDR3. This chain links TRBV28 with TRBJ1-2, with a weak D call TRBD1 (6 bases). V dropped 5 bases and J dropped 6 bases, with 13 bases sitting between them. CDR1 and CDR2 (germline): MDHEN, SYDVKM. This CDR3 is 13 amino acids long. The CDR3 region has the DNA TGTGCCAGCAGTGTCAGGGGCGCCGATGGCTACACCTTC. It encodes CASSVRGADGYTF.

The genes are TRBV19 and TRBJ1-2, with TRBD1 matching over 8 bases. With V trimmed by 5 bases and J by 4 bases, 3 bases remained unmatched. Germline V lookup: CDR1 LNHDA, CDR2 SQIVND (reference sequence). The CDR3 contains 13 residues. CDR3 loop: CASSVQGGYGYTF. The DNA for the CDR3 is TGTGCCAGTAGTGTACAGGGGGGCTATGGCTACACCTTC.

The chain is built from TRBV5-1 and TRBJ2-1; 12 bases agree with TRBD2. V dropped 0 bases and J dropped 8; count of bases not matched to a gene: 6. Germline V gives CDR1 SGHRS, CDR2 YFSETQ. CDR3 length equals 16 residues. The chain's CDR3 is CASSLVGLAGSYEQFF. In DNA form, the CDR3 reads TGCGCCAGCAGCTTGGTTGGACTAGCGGGGTCCTATGAGCAGTTCTTC.

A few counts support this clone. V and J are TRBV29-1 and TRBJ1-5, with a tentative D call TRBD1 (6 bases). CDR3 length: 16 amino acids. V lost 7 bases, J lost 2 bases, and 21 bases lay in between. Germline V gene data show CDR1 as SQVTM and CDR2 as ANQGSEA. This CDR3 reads CSAIAPGAGGNQPQHF. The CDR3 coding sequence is TGCAGCGCCATCGCGCCTGGGGCAGGGGGCAATCAGCCCCAGCATTTT.

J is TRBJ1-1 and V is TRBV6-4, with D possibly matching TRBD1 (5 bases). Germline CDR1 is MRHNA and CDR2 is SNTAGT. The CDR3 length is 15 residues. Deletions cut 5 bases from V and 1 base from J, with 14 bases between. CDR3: CASSPNLQGNTEAFF. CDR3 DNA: TGTGCCAGCAGTCCCAACCTTCAGGGGAACACTGAAGCTTTCTTT.

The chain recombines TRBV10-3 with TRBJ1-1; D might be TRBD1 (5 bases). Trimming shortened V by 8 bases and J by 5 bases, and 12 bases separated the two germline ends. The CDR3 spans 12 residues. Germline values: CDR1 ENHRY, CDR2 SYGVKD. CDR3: CAIAESGTEAFF. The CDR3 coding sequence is TGTGCCATCGCCGAGTCAGGGACTGAAGCTTTCTTT.

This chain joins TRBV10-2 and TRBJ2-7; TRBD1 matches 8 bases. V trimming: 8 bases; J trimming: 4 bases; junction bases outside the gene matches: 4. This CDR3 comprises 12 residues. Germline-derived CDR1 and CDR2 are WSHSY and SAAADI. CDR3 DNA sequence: TGCGCCAGCGGGGGACAGGAGTACGAGCAGTACTTC. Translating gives CASGGQEYEQYF.

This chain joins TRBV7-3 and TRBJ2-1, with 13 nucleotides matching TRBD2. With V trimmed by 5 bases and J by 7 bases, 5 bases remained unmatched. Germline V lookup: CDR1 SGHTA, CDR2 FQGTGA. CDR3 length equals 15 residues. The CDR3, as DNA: TGTGCCAGCAGCCCCGAGGGACTAGCGGGGAATGAGCAGTTCTTC. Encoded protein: CASSPEGLAGNEQFF.

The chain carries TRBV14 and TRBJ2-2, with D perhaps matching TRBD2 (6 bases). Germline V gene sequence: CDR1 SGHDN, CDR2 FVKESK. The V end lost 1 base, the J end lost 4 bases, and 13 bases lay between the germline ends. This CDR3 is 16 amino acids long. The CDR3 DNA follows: TGTGCCAGCAGCCAAGTGGGGACTCCCACCACCGGGGAGCTGTTTTTT. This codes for CASSQVGTPTTGELFF. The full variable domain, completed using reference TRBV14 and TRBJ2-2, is EAGVTQFPSHSVIEKGQTVTLRCDPISGHDNLYWYRRVMGKEIKFLLHFVKESKQDESGMPNNRFLAERTGGTYSTLKVQPAELEDSGVYFCASSQVGTPTTGELFFGEGSRLTVL.

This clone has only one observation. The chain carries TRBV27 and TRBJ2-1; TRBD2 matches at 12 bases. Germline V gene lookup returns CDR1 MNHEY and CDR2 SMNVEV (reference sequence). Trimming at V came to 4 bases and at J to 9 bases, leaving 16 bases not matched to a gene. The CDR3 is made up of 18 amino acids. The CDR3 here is CASSSTNTRTSGDGEQFF. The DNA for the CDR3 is TGTGCCAGCAGTTCCACAAATACAAGGACTAGCGGGGATGGTGAGCAGTTCTTC.

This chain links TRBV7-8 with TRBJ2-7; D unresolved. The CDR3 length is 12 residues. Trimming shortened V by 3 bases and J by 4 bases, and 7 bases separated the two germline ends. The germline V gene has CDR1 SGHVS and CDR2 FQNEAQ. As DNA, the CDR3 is TGTGCCAGCAGCTTCAGGCTGTACGAGCAGTACTTC. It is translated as CASSFRLYEQYF. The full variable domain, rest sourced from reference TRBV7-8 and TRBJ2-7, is GAGVSQSPRYKVAKRGQDVALRCDPISGHVSLFWYQQALGQGPEFLTYFQNEAQLDKSGLPSDRFFAERPEGSVSTLKIQRTQQEDSAVYLCASSFRLYEQYFGPGTRLTVT.

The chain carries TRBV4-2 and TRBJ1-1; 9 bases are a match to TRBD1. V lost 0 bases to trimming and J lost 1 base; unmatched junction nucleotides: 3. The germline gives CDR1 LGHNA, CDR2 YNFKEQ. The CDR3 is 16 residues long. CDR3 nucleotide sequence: TGTGCCAGCAGCCAAGAAGGACAGGGGCGGAACACTGAAGCTTTCTTT. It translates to CASSQEGQGRNTEAFF.